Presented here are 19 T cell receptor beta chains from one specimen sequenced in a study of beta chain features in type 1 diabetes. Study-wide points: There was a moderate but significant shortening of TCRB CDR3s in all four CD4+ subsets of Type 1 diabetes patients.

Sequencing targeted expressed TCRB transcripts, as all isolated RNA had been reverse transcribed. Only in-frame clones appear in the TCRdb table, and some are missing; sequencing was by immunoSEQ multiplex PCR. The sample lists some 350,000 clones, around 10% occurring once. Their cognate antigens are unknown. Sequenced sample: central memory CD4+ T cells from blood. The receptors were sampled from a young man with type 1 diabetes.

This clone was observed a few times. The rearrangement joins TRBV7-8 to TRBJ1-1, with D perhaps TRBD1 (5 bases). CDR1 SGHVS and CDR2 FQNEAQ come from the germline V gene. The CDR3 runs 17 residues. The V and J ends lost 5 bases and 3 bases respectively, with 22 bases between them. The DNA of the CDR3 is TGTGCCAGCAGCCATAGGTGGGAGGGGTACGTGCACACTGAAGCTTTCTTT. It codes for CASSHRWEGYVHTEAFF.

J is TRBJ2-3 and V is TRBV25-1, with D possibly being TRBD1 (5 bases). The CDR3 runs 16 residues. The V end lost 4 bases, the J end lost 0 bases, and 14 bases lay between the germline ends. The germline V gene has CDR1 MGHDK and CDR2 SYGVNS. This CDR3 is CASSAYTGASTDTQYF. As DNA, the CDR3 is TGTGCCAGCAGTGCCTACACAGGAGCTAGCACAGATACGCAGTATTTT. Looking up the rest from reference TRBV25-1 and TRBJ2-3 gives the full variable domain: EADIYQTPRYLVIGTGKKITLECSQTMGHDKMYWYQQDPGMELHLIHYSYGVNSTEKGDLSSESTVSRIRTEHFPLTLESARPSHTSQYLCASSAYTGASTDTQYFGPGTRLTVL.

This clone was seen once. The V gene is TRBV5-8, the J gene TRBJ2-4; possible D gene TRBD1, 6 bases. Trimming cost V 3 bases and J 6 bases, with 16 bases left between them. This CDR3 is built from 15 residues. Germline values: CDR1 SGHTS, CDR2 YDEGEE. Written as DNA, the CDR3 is TGTGCCAGCAGCTCCAGGGGTAATGTCGGAAACATTCAGTACTTC. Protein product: CASSSRGNVGNIQYF.

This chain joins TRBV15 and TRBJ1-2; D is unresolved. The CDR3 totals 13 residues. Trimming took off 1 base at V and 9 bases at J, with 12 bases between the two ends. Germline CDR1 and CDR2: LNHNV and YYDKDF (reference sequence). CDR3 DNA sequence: TGTGCCACCAGCAGAGCTTCCCTCTGGAGCTACACCTTC. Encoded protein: CATSRASLWSYTF.

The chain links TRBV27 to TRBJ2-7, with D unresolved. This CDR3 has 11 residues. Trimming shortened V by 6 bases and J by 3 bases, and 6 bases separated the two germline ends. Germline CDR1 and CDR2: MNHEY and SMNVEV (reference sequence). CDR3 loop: CASSRFYEQYF. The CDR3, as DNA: TGTGCCAGCAGCCGCTTCTACGAGCAGTACTTC.

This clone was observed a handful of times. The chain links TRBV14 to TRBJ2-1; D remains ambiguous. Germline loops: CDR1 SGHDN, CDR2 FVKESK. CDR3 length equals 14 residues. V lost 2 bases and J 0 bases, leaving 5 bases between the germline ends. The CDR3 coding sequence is TGTGCCAGCAGCCAAAGTAGCTCCTACAATGAGCAGTTCTTC. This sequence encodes CASSQSSSYNEQFF.

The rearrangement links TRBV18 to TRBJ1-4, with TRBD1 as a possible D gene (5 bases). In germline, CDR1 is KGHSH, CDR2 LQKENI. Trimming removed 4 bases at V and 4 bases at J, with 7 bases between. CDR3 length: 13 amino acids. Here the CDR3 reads CASSRGNNEKLFF. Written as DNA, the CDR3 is TGTGCCAGCTCACGGGGGAATAATGAAAAACTGTTTTTT.

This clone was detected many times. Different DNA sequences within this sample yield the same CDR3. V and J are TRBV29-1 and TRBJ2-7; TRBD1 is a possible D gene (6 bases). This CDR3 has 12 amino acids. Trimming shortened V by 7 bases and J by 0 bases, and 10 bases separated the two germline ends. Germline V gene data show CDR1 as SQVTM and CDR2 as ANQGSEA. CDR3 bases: TGCAGCGGCCAACAGGGCTCCTACGAGCAGTACTTC. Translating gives CSGQQGSYEQYF.

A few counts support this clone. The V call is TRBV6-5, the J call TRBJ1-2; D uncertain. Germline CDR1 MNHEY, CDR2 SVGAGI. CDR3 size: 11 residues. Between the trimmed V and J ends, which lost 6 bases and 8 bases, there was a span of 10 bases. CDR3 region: CASSYRGGYTF. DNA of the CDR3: TGTGCCAGCAGCTACCGAGGGGGCTACACCTTC.

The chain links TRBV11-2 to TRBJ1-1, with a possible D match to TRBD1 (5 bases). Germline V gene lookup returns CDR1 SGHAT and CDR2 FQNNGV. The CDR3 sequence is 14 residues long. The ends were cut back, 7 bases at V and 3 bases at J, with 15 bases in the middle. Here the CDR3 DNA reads TGTGCCAGCAACTTCCGGTGGGGCGACACTGAAGCTTTCTTT. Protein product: CASNFRWGDTEAFF. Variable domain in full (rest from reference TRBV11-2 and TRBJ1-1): EAGVAQSPRYKIIEKRQSVAFWCNPISGHATLYWYQQILGQGPKLLIQFQNNGVVDDSQLPKDRFSAERLKGVDSTLKIQPAKLEDSAVYLCASNFRWGDTEAFFGQGTRLTVV.

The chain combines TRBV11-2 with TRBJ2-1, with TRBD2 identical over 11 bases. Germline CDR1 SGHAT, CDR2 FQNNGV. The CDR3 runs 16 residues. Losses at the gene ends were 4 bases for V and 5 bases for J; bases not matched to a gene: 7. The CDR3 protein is CASSSFPGLADNEQFF. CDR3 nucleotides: TGTGCCAGCAGCTCCTTCCCGGGACTAGCGGACAATGAGCAGTTCTTC.

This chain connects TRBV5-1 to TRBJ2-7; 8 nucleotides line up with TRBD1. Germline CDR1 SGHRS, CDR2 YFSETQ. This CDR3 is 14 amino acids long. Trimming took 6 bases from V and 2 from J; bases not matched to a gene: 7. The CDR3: CASKSQGAAYEQYF. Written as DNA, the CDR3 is TGCGCCAGCAAATCCCAGGGGGCGGCCTACGAGCAGTACTTC.

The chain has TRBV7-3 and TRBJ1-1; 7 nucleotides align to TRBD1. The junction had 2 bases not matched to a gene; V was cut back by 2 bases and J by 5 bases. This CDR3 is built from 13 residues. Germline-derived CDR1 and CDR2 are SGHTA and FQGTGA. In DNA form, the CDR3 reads TGTGCCAGCAGCTTAGACAGGGAGACTGAAGCTTTCTTT. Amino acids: CASSLDRETEAFF.

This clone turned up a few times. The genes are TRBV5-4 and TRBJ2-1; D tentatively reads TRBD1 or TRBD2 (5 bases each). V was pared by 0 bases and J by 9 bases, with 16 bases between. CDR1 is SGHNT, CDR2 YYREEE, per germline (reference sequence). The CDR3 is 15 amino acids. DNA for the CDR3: TGTGCCAGCAGCTTGGAGCAGGGAGTTTGGGGTGAGCAGTTCTTC. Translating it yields CASSLEQGVWGEQFF. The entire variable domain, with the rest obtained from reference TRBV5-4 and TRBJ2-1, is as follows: ETGVTQSPTHLIKTRGQQVTLRCSSQSGHNTVSWYQQALGQGPQFIFQYYREEENGRGNFPPRFSGLQFPNYSSELNVNALELDDSALYLCASSLEQGVWGEQFFGPGTRLTVL.

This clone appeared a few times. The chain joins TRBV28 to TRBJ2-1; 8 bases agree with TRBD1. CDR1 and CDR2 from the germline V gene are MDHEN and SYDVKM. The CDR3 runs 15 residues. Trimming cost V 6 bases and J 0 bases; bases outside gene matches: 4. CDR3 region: CASSNRGSSYNEQFF. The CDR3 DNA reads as TGTGCCAGCAGCAACAGGGGGAGCTCCTACAATGAGCAGTTCTTC.

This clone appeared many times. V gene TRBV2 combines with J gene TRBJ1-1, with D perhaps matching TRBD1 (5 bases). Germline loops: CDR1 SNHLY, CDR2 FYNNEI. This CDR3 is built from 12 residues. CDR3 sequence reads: CADGGDLQGAFF. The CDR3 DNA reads TGTGCAGACGGTGGGGACCTCCAGGGAGCTTTCTTT.

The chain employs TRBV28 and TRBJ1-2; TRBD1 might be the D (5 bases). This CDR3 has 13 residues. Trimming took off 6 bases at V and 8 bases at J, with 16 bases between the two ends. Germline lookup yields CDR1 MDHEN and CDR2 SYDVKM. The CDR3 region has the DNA TGTGCCAGCAGCCCCTTCGGGGGGACGGGCTACACCTTC. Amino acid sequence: CASSPFGGTGYTF.

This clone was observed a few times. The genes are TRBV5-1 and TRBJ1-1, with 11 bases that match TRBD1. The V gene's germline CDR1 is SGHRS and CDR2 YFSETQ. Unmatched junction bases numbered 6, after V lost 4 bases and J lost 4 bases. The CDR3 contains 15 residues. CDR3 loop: CASSVGQGGGTEAFF. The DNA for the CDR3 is TGCGCCAGCAGCGTGGGACAGGGGGGAGGCACTGAAGCTTTCTTT.

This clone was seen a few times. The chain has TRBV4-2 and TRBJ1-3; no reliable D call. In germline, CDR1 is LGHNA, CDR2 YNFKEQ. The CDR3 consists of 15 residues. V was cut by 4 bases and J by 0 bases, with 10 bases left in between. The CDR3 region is CASSLRTDSGNTIYF. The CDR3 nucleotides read TGTGCCAGCAGCCTCAGGACGGACTCTGGAAACACCATATATTTT.